Each of the 14 T cell receptor beta chains below was sequenced from the same sample in a study of shared clonotypes between healthy human individuals. TCRdb's copy holds only in-frame clones and misses some; the assay was immunoSEQ multiplex PCR. There are approximately 2.5 million clones in the sample; roughly 93% occur only once, and around 0.37% lies in the top ten. Sequences were obtained from naive CD4+ T cells from PBMCs. Subset: CD45RA+ positively selected. These receptors were obtained from a man between 18 and 35 years old in good health. Some clones in this sample may be carry-over from other donors' samples.

The rearrangement uses TRBV19 and TRBJ2-7; 8 bases map to TRBD1. CDR3 length: 18 residues. The J segment lost 2 bases and the V segment lost 3 bases, leaving 15 bases of the junction unmatched. Germline V gene lookup returns CDR1 LNHDA and CDR2 SQIVND (reference sequence). CDR3 loop: CASSISGQGAFGAYEQYF. The CDR3 DNA reads as TGTGCCAGTAGTATTAGTGGGCAGGGGGCGTTCGGTGCCTACGAGCAGTACTTC.

The rearrangement joins TRBV7-3 to TRBJ2-3; 9 nucleotides agree with TRBD2. The V and J ends lost 2 bases and 5 bases, in that order; junction bases with no gene match: 8. CDR3 size: 16 residues. Per the germline V gene, CDR1 is SGHTA and CDR2 is FQGTGA. The CDR3 bases are TGTGCCAGCAGCTTAGGGGTTAGCGGGAGTTTAGATACGCAGTATTTT. Translating gives CASSLGVSGSLDTQYF. Based on the CDR3 plus reference TRBV7-3 and TRBJ2-3, the full variable domain is GAGVSQTPSNKVTEKGKYVELRCDPISGHTALYWYRQSLGQGPEFLIYFQGTGAADDSGLPNDRFFAVRPEGSVSTLKIQRTERGDSAVYLCASSLGVSGSLDTQYFGPGTRLTVL.

Comments on this clone: Other nucleotide sequences from this sample produce the same CDR3. CDR3 sequence reads: CASSINRGNTEAFF. In DNA, the CDR3 is TGTGCCAGTAGTATAAATCGGGGGAACACTGAAGCTTTCTTT. The chain is built from TRBV19 and TRBJ1-1; D not certain. Between the trimmed V and J ends, which lost 2 bases and 1 base, there was a span of 8 bases. Germline V gene sequence: CDR1 LNHDA, CDR2 SQIVND (reference sequence). This CDR3 region has 14 residues. Drawing the rest from reference TRBV19 and TRBJ1-1, the complete variable domain is DGGITQSPKYLFRKEGQNVTLSCEQNLNHDAMYWYRQDPGQGLRLIYYSQIVNDFQKGDIAEGYSVSREKKESFPLTVTSAQKNPTAFYLCASSINRGNTEAFFGQGTRLTVV.

The count of this clone is one. The V gene is TRBV7-9, the J gene TRBJ2-1, with TRBD2 matching 10 bases. The germline V gene encodes CDR1 SEHNR and CDR2 FQNEAQ (reference sequence). The junction had 7 bases not matched to a gene; V was cut back by 5 bases and J by 6 bases. The CDR3 totals 15 residues. The CDR3 reads CASSPTSGKGNEQFF. Here the CDR3 DNA reads TGTGCCAGCAGCCCAACTAGCGGGAAGGGCAATGAGCAGTTCTTC.

The rearrangement links TRBV7-2 to TRBJ2-1, with 8 bases matching TRBD2. Germline CDR1 reads SGHTA; CDR2 reads FQGNSA. Trimming cost V 1 base and J 7 bases; bases outside gene matches: 3. This CDR3 contains 14 residues. The CDR3 DNA sequence: TGTGCCAGCAGCTTAGAGCCTAGCGGGAATGAGCAGTTCTTC. This gives the protein CASSLEPSGNEQFF.

This clone came up a few times. The chain employs TRBV20-1 and TRBJ1-1; D gene uncertain. V lost 4 bases and J lost 5, with 8 bases in between. Germline V lookup: CDR1 DFQATT, CDR2 SNEGSKA (reference sequence). This CDR3 has 11 amino acids. The CDR3 here is CSANSATEAFF. CDR3 sequence (DNA): TGCAGTGCTAATAGTGCGACTGAAGCTTTCTTT.

J is TRBJ2-4 and V is TRBV28; D gene uncertain. The germline V and J ends were trimmed by 5 bases and 9 bases, with 17 bases remaining between them. Per the germline V gene, CDR1 is MDHEN and CDR2 is SYDVKM. The CDR3 has 14 amino acids. CDR3 amino acids: CASSIKDLPIIQYF. The CDR3 DNA reads TGTGCCAGCAGTATAAAGGACCTACCTATCATTCAGTACTTC.

This rearrangement joins TRBV6-6 to TRBJ2-1; 8 bases are shared with TRBD1. Trimming at V came to 10 bases and at J to 5 bases, leaving 13 bases not matched to a gene. This CDR3 has 15 amino acids. Germline CDR1 reads MNHNY; CDR2 reads SVGAGI (reference sequence). The CDR3 DNA follows: TGTGCCACCCTAATGACAGGGGCGCGGCACAATGAGCAGTTCTTC. Translation: CATLMTGARHNEQFF.

This chain uses TRBV7-9 with TRBJ2-7, with 10 positions matching TRBD1. This CDR3 spans 14 amino acids. The junction had 4 bases not matched to a gene; V was cut back by 5 bases and J by 3 bases. CDR1 and CDR2 (germline): SEHNR, FQNEAQ (reference sequence). CDR3 sequence reads: CASSRGQGVYEQYF. The DNA for the CDR3 is TGTGCCAGCAGCCGTGGACAGGGGGTCTACGAGCAGTACTTC.

The V gene is TRBV5-4, the J gene TRBJ1-1, with D possibly matching TRBD1 (5 bases). CDR3 length: 15 residues. CDR1 is SGHNT, CDR2 YYREEE, per germline (reference sequence). V was clipped by 2 bases and J by 4 bases, with 15 bases between them. CDR3 sequence reads: CASSFGDLWGTEAFF. Here the CDR3 DNA reads TGTGCCAGCAGCTTCGGGGACCTTTGGGGCACTGAAGCTTTCTTT.

J is TRBJ2-5 and V is TRBV11-2, with D perhaps matching TRBD1 (5 bases). This CDR3 has 14 amino acids. CDR1 and CDR2 from the germline V gene are SGHAT and FQNNGV. V gave up 2 bases and J gave up 5 bases, with 12 bases separating them. CDR3 in DNA: TGTGCCAGCAGCTTAAATGGGGCGATGGAGACCCAGTACTTC. The encoded protein is CASSLNGAMETQYF.

This clone has only one observation. V gene TRBV5-1 combines with J gene TRBJ2-1, with D tentatively TRBD1 (6 bases). Germline assignment: CDR1 SGHRS and CDR2 YFSETQ. V was trimmed by 6 bases and J by 0 bases, leaving 16 bases between them. The CDR3 length is 16 residues. The CDR3: CASTQGSLSSYNEQFF. The CDR3 region has the DNA TGCGCCAGCACCCAGGGGTCCCTAAGCTCCTACAATGAGCAGTTCTTC. The variable domain in full, completed from reference TRBV5-1 and TRBJ2-1, reads KAGVTQTPRYLIKTRGQQVTLSCSPISGHRSVSWYQQTPGQGLQFLFEYFSETQRNKGNFPGRFSGRQFSNSRSEMNVSTLELGDSALYLCASTQGSLSSYNEQFFGPGTRLTVL.

This rearrangement joins TRBV28 to TRBJ1-5; no reliable D call. Germline loops: CDR1 MDHEN, CDR2 SYDVKM. The germline V and J ends were trimmed by 2 bases and 2 bases, with 16 bases remaining between them. This CDR3 has 17 residues. In nucleotides, the CDR3 is TGTGCCAGCAGTTTAATCCAGTTGGCGCGGGGCAATCAGCCCCAGCATTTT. This codes for CASSLIQLARGNQPQHF.

In this sample, this clone turned up a few times. The J gene is TRBJ2-1, the V gene TRBV20-1; D gene unclear. Germline CDR1 reads DFQATT; CDR2 reads SNEGSKA (reference sequence). Trimming removed 4 bases at V and 5 bases at J, with 3 bases between. The CDR3 covers 10 residues. Here the CDR3 reads CSATHNEQFF. The CDR3 DNA follows: TGCAGTGCTACCCACAATGAGCAGTTCTTC.